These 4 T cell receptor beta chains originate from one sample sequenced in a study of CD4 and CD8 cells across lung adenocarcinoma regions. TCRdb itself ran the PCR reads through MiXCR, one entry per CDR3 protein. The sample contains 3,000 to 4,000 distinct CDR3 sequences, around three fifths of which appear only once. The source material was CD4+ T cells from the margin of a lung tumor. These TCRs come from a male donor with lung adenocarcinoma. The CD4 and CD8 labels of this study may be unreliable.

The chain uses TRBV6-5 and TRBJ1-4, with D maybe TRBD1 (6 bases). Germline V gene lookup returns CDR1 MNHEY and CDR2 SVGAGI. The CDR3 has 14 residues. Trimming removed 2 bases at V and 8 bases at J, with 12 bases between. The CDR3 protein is CASSYRGVDEKLFF. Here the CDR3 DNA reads TGTGCCAGCAGTTACAGGGGGGTTGACGAAAAACTGTTTTTT.

CDR3 in DNA: TGTGCCAGCAGTTTGGGGGAGCAGGGAGGGACTGAAGCTTTCTTT. It encodes CASSLGEQGGTEAFF. V usage is TRBV12-3 or TRBV12-4 and J usage is TRBJ1-1, with D possibly matching TRBD1 (5 bases). CDR3 length: 15 residues. V dropped 3 bases and J dropped 5 bases, with 16 bases sitting between them.

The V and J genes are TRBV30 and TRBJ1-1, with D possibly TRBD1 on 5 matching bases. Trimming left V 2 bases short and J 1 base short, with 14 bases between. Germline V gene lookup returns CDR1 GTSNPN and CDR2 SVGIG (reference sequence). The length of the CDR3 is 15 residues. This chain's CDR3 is CAWSLSNGGNTEAFF. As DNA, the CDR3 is TGTGCCTGGAGTTTGAGTAACGGGGGGAACACTGAAGCTTTCTTT.

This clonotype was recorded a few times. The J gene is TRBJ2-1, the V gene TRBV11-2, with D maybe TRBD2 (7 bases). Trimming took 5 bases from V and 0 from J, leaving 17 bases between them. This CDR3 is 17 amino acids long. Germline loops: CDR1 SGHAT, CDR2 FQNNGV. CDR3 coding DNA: TGTGCCAGCAGCCCCCGGGGGGCGTCGAGCTCCTACAATGAGCAGTTCTTC. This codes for CASSPRGASSSYNEQFF.